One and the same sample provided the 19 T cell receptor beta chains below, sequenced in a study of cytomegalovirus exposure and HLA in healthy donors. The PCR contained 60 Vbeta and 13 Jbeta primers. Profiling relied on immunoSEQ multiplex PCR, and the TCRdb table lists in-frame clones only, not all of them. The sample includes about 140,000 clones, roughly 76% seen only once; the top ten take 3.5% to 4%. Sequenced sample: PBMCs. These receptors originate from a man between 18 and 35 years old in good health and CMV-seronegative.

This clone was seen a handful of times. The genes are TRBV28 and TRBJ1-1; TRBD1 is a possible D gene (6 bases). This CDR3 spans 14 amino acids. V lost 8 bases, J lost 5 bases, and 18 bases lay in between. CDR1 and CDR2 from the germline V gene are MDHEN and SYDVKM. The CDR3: CASATGLSNTEAFF. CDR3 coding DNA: TGTGCCAGCGCTACAGGGCTCAGTAATACTGAAGCTTTCTTT.

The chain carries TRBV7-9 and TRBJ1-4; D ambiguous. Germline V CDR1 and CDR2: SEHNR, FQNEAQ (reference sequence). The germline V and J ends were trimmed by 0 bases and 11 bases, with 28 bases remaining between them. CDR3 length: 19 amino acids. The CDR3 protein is CASSLAQSSVLGPEMKLFF. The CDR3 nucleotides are TGTGCCAGCAGCTTAGCTCAATCGTCTGTACTGGGTCCGGAGATGAAACTGTTTTTT.

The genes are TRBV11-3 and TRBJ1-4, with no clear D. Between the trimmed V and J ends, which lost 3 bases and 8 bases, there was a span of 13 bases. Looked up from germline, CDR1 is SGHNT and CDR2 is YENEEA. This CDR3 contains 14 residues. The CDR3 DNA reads TGTGCCAGCAGCTTGAACGGGGAGCACGAAAAACTGTTTTTT. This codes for CASSLNGEHEKLFF.

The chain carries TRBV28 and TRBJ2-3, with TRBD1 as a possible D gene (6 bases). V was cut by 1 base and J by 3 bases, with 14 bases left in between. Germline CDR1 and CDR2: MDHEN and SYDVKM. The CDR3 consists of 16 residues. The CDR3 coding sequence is TGTGCCAGCAGTTTATCTCAGGGGTGGGGTACAGATACGCAGTATTTT. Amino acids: CASSLSQGWGTDTQYF.

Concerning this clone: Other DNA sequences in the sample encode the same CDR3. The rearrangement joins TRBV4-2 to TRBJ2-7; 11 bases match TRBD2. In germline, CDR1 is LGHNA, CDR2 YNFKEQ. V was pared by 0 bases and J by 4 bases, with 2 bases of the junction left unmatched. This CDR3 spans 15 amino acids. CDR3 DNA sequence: TGTGCCAGCAGCCAAGATACTAGCGGGAGTTACGAGCAGTACTTC. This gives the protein CASSQDTSGSYEQYF.

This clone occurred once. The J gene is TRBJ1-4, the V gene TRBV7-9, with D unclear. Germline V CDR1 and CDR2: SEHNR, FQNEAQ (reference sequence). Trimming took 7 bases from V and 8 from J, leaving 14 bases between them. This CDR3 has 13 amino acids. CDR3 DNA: TGTGCCAGCACCTCGGGAGACGAGGAAAAACTGTTTTTT. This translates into CASTSGDEEKLFF.

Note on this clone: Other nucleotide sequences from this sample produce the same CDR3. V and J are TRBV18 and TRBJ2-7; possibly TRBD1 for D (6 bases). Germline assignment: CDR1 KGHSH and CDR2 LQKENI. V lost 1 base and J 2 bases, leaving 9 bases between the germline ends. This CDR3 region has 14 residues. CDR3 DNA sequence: TGTGCCAGCTCACCACGGCAGGGGACCTACGAGCAGTACTTC. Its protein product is CASSPRQGTYEQYF.

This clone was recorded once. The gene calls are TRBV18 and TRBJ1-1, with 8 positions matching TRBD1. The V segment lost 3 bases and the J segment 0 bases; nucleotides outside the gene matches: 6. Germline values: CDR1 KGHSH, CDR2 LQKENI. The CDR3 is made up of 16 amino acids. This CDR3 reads CASSPERQGLNTEAFF. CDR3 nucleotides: TGTGCCAGCTCACCGGAAAGACAGGGGTTGAACACTGAAGCTTTCTTT.

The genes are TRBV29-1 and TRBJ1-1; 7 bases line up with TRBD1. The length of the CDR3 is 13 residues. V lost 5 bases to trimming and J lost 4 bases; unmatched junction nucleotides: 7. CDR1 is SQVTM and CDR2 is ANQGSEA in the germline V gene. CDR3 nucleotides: TGCAGCGTTCAGAACAGGGGACCCACTGAAGCTTTCTTT. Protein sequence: CSVQNRGPTEAFF.

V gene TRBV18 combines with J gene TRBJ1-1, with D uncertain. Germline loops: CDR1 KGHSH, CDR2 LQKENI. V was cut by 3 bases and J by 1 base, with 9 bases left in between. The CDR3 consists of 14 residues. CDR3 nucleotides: TGTGCCAGCTCACCTTCCTCTAGGAACACTGAAGCTTTCTTT. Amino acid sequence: CASSPSSRNTEAFF.

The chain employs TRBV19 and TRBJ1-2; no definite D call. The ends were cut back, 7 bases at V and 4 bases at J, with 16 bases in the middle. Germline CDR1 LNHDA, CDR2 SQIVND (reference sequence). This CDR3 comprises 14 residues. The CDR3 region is CASTPSGSFYGYTF. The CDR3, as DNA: TGTGCCAGTACGCCTTCCGGGTCCTTCTATGGCTACACCTTC.

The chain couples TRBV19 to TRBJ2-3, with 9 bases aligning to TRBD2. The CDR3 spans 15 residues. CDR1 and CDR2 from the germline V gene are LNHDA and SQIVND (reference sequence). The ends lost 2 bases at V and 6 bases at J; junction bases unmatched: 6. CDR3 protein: CASSIILAGTDTQYF. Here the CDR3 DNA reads TGTGCCAGTAGTATAATTCTAGCGGGGACGGATACGCAGTATTTT.

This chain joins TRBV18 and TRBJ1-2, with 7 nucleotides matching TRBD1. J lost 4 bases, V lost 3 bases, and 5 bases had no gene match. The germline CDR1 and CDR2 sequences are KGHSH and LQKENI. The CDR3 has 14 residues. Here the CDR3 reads CASSPGTDLYGYTF. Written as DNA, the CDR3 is TGTGCCAGCTCACCCGGGACAGACCTCTATGGCTACACCTTC.

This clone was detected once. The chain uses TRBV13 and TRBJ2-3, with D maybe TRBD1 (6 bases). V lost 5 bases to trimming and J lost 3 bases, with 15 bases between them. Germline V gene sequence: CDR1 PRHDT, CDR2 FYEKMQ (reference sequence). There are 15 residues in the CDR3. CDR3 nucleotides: TGTGCCAGCAGCATCGACAGGTACGGGACAGATACGCAGTATTTT. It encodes CASSIDRYGTDTQYF.

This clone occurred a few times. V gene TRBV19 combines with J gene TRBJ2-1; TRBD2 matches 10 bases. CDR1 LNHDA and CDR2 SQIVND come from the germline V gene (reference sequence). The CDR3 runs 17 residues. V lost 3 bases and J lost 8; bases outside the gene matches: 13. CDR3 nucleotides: TGTGCCAGTAGTATCTCGGGTCTAGCGGGGGCCAAGGATGAGCAGTTCTTC. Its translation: CASSISGLAGAKDEQFF.

Here the CDR3 reads CASSLVVGQNEQFF. For the CDR3, the DNA is TGTGCCAGCAGCTTGGTTGTGGGCCAGAATGAGCAGTTCTTC. This chain uses TRBV5-8 with TRBJ2-1; D gene unclear. Germline lookup yields CDR1 SGHTS and CDR2 YDEGEE. This CDR3 region has 14 residues. The V end lost 0 bases, the J end lost 7 bases, and 11 bases lay between the germline ends.

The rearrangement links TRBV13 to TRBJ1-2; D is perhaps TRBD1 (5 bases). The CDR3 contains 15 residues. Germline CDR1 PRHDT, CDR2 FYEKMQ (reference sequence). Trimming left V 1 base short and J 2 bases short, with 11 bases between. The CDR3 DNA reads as TGTGCCAGCAGCTTAGTGGGAGGGGCCAACTATGGCTACACCTTC. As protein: CASSLVGGANYGYTF.

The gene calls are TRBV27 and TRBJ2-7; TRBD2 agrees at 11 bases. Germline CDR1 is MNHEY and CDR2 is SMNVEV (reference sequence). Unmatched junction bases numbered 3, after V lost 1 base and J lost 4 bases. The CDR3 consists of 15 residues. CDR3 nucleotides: TGTGCCAGCAGTTTATGGGGGACTAGCGGATACGAGCAGTACTTC. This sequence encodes CASSLWGTSGYEQYF.

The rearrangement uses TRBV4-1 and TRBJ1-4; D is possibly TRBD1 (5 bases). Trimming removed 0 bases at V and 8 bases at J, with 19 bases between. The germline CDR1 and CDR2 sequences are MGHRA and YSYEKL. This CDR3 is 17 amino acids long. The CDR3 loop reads CASSQELGAGGDEKLFF. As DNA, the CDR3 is TGCGCCAGCAGCCAAGAATTGGGCGCGGGAGGGGACGAAAAACTGTTTTTT.